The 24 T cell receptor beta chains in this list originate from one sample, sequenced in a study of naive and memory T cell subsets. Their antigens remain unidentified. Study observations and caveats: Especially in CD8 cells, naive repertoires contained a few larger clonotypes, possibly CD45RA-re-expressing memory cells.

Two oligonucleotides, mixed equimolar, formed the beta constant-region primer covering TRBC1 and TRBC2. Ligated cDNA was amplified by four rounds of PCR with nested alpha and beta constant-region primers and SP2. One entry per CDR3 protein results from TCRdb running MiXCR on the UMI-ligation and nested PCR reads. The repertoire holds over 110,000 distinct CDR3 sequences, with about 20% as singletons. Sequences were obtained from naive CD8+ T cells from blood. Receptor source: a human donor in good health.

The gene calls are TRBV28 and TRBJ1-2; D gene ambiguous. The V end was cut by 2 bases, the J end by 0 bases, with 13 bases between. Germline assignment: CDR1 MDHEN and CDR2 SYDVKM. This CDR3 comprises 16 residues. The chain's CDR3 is CASSLPRELANYGYTF. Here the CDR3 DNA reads TGTGCCAGCAGTTTACCCCGGGAGTTAGCTAACTATGGCTACACCTTC.

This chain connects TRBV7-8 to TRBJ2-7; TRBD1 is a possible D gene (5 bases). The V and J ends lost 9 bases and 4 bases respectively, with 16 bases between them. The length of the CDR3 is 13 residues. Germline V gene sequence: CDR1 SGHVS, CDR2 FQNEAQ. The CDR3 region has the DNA TGTGCCAGTCAGGGTCCGGAAACTTACGAGCAGTACTTC. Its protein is CASQGPETYEQYF.

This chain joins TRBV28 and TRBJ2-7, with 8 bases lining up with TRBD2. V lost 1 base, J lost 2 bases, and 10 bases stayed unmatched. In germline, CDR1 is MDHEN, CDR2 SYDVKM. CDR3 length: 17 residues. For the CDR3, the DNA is TGTGCCAGCAGTTTATCTAAGAGCGGGGGAAACCCCTACGAGCAGTACTTC. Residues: CASSLSKSGGNPYEQYF.

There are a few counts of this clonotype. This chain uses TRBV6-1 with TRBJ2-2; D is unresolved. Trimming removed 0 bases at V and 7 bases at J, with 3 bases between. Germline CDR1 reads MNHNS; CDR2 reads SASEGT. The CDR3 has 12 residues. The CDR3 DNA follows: TGTGCCAGCAGTGAAGCGAACGGGGAGCTGTTTTTT. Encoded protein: CASSEANGELFF.

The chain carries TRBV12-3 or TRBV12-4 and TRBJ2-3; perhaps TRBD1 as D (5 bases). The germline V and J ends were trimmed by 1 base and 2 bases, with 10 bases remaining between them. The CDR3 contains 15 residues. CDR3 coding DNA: TGTGCCAGCAGTTTAGGGCCAGGGATCACAGATACGCAGTATTTT. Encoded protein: CASSLGPGITDTQYF.

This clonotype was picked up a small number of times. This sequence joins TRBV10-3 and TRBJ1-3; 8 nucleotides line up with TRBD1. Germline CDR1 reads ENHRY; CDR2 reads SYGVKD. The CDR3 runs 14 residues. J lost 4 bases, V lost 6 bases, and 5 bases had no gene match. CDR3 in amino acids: CAIRTTGVGNTIYF. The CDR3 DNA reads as TGTGCCATCAGGACGACAGGGGTCGGAAACACCATATATTTT.

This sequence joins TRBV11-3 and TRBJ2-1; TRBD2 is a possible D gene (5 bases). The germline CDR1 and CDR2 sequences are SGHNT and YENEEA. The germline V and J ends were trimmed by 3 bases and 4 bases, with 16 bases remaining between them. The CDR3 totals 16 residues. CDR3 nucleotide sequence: TGTGCCAGCAGCTTTCCCAGGAGGATTTATTACAATGAGCAGTTCTTC. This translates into CASSFPRRIYYNEQFF.

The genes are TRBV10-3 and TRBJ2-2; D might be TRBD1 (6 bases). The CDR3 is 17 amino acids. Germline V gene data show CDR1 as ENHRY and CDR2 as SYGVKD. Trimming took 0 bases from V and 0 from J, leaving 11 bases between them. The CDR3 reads CAISESATGANTGELFF. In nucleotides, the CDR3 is TGTGCCATCAGTGAGTCAGCGACAGGAGCGAACACCGGGGAGCTGTTTTTT.

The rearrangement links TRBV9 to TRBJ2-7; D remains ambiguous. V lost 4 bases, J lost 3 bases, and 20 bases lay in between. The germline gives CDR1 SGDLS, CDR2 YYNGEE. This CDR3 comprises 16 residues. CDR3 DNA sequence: TGTGCCAGCAGCCCCCATGCAGACACCCCAAGCTACGAGCAGTACTTC. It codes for CASSPHADTPSYEQYF.

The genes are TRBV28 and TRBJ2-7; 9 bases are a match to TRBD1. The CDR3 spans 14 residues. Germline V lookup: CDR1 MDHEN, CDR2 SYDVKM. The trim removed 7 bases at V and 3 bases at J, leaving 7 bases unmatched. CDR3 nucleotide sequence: TGTGCCAGCATTCCGGGGACAGGGTTCTACGAGCAGTACTTC. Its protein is CASIPGTGFYEQYF.

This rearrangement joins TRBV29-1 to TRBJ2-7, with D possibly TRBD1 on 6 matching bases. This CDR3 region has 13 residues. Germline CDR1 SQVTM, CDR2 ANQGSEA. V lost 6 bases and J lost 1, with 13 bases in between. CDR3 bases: TGCAGCGTCGTGACAGGTCAATCCTACGAGCAGTACTTC. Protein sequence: CSVVTGQSYEQYF.

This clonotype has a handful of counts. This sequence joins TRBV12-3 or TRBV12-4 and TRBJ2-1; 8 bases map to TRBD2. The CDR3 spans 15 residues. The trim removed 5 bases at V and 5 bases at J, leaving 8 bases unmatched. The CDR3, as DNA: TGTGCCAGCAGTCTGCCTAGCGGGTTCAACAATGAGCAGTTCTTC. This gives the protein CASSLPSGFNNEQFF.

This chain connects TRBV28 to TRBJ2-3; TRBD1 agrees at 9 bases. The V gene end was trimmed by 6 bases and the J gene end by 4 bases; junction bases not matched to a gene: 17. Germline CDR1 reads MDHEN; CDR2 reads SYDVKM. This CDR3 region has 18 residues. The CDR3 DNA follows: TGTGCCAGCAGCCGCTCACCGACAACAGGGGGCGAAGCAGATACGCAGTATTTT. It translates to CASSRSPTTGGEADTQYF. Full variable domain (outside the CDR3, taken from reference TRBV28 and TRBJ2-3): DVKVTQSSRYLVKRTGEKVFLECVQDMDHENMFWYRQDPGLGLRLIYFSYDVKMKEKGDIPEGYSVSREKKERFSLILESASTNQTSMYLCASSRSPTTGGEADTQYFGPGTRLTVL.

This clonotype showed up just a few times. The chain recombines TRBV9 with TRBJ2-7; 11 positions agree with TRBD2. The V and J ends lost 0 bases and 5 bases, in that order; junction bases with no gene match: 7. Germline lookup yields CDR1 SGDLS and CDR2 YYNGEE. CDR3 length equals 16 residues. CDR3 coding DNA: TGTGCCAGCAGCGTAGGGCTAGCGGGAGGATCTGACGAGCAGTACTTC. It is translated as CASSVGLAGGSDEQYF.

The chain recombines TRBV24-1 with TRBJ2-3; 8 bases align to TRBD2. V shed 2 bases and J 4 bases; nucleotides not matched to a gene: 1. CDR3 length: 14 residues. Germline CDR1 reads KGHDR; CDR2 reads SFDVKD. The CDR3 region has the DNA TGTGCCACCAGTGATTGGACTAGCCCAGATACGCAGTATTTT. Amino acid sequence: CATSDWTSPDTQYF.

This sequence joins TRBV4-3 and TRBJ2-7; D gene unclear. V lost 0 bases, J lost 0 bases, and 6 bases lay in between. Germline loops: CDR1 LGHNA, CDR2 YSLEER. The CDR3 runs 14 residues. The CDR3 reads CASSQDSPSYEQYF. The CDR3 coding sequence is TGCGCCAGCAGCCAAGATTCGCCCTCCTACGAGCAGTACTTC.

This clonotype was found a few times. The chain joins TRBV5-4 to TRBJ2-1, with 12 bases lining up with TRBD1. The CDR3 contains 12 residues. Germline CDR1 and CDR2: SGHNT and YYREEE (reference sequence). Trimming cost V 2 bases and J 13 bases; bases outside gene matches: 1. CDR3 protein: CASSFGTGGQFF. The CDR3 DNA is TGTGCCAGCAGCTTCGGGACAGGGGGCCAGTTCTTC. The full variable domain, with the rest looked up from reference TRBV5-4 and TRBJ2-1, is ETGVTQSPTHLIKTRGQQVTLRCSSQSGHNTVSWYQQALGQGPQFIFQYYREEENGRGNFPPRFSGLQFPNYSSELNVNALELDDSALYLCASSFGTGGQFFGPGTRLTVL.

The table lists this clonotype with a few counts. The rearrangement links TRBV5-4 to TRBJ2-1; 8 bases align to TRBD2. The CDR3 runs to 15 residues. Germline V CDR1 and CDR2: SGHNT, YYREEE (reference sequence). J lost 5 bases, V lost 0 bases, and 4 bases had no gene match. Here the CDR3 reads CASSLAPGGHNEQFF. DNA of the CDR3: TGTGCCAGCAGCTTGGCCCCGGGAGGGCACAATGAGCAGTTCTTC.

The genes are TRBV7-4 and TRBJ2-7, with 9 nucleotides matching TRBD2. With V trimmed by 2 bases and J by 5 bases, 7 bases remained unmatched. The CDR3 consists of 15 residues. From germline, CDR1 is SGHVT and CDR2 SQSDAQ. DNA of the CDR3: TGTGCCAGCAGCTTACCCTATAGCGGGAGCCACGAGCAGTACTTC. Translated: CASSLPYSGSHEQYF. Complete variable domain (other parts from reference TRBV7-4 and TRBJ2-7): GAGVSQSPRYKVAKRGRDVALRCDSISGHVTLYWYRQTLGQGSEVLTYSQSDAQRDKSGRPSGRFSAERPERSVSTLKIQRTEQGDSAVYLCASSLPYSGSHEQYFGPGTRLTVT.

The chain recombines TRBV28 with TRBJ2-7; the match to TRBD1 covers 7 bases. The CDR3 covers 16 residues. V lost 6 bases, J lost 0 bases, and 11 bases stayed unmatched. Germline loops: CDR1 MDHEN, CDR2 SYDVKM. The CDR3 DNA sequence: TGTGCCAGCAGAACAATCAGGGACAGCTTCTCCTACGAGCAGTACTTC. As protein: CASRTIRDSFSYEQYF.

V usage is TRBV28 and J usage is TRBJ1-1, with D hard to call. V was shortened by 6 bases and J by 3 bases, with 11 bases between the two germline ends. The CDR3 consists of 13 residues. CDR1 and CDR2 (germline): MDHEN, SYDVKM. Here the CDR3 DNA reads TGTGCCAGCAGCCGTATTGGGGACACTGAAGCTTTCTTT. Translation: CASSRIGDTEAFF.

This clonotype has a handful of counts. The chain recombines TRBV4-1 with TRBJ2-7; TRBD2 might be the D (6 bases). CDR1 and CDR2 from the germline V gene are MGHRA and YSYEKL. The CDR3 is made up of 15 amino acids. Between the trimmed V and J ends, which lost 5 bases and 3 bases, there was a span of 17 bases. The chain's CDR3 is CASSKLSGTGYEQYF. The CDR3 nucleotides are TGCGCCAGCAGCAAACTATCCGGGACTGGCTACGAGCAGTACTTC.

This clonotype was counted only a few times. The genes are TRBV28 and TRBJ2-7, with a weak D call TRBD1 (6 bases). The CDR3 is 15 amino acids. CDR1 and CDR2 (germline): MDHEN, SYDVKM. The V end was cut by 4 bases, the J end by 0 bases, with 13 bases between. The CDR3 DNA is TGTGCCAGCAGTTACTGGACAGAAACCTCCTACGAGCAGTACTTC. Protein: CASSYWTETSYEQYF. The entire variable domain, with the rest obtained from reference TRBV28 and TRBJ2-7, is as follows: DVKVTQSSRYLVKRTGEKVFLECVQDMDHENMFWYRQDPGLGLRLIYFSYDVKMKEKGDIPEGYSVSREKKERFSLILESASTNQTSMYLCASSYWTETSYEQYFGPGTRLTVT.

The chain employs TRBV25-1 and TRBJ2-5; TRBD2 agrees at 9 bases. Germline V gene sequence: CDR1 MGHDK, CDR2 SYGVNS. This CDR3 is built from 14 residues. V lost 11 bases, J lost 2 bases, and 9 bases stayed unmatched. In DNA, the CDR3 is TGTGCCTGTGCCAGACTAGCGGAACAAGAGACCCAGTACTTC. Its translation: CACARLAEQETQYF.